This TCR beta chain was retrieved from a study of cytomegalovirus exposure and HLA in healthy donors. Overall study: Of around 400 genotyped donors, roughly 76% grouped in the Caucasian-associated ancestry cluster.

The PCR employed 60 Vbeta primers together with 13 Jbeta primers. TCRdb keeps only in-frame clones here, not all; method: immunoSEQ multiplex PCR. The sample has some 80,000 clones; around 62% are singletons. V lost 1 base, J lost 6 bases, and 10 bases lay in between. This CDR3 contains 13 residues. Germline-derived CDR1 and CDR2 are SNHLY and FYNNEI. Study-level results: The analysis excluded some indistinguishable V segments, including TRBV6-2 and TRBV6-3. More clonal expansion characterized HLA-associated TCR beta chains than equally common others in a later analysis.

Regarding this clone: No antigen is known for it.

This receptor was obtained from a male donor in good health and CMV-seropositive. The J gene is TRBJ2-7, the V gene TRBV2; no definite D call. Sequenced material: PBMCs. DNA for the CDR3: TGTGCCAGCAGTGAAGGCCTCAGGCCCGAGCAGTACTTC. Its protein product is CASSEGLRPEQYF.